Below, 20 T cell receptor beta chains from the same sample are listed, as sequenced in a study of regulatory and conventional T cells in RAG deficiency. This table comes from immunoSEQ multiplex PCR, and its TCRdb copy is limited to in-frame clones, with some not included. The data contain 9,000 to 15,000 clones, roughly 94% of them seen just once; the ten biggest clones take up roughly 1.4%. Blood CD4+ CD25-high CD127-low regulatory T cells supplied the genomic DNA template. This sample was also put to use in a study of regulatory T cells. That paper adds: Amplification used 52 TRBV primers and 13 TRBJ primers.

The material sequenced was CD127- CD25+ CD4+ Tregs sorted from blood. The receptors were sampled from a human donor in good health.

The chain links TRBV29-1 to TRBJ1-1, with 7 bases that match TRBD1. The CDR3 runs to 13 residues. V shed 4 bases, J shed 1 base, and the junction held 3 bases outside the gene matches. Germline V CDR1 and CDR2: SQVTM, ANQGSEA. In DNA, the CDR3 is TGCAGCGTTGCGGGACAGAGGAACACTGAAGCTTTCTTT. It specifies CSVAGQRNTEAFF.

V gene TRBV28 combines with J gene TRBJ1-2; 10 positions match TRBD1. Trimming cost V 6 bases and J 4 bases; bases outside gene matches: 8. Germline CDR1 reads MDHEN; CDR2 reads SYDVKM. The CDR3 spans 15 residues. As DNA, the CDR3 is TGTGCCAGCAGACACGGGGACAGGGGAGGCTATGGCTACACCTTC. As protein: CASRHGDRGGYGYTF.

The chain uses TRBV5-6 and TRBJ2-3; D is ambiguous. CDR3 size: 14 residues. CDR1 and CDR2 (germline): SGHDT, YYEEEE. V was trimmed by 5 bases and J by 3 bases, leaving 13 bases between them. For the CDR3, the DNA is TGTGCCAGCAGAACGGTCGGGTTGACAGATACGCAGTATTTT. Translated, it gives CASRTVGLTDTQYF.

This chain joins TRBV11-2 and TRBJ2-5, with 15 bases aligning to TRBD2. This CDR3 is 17 amino acids long. From germline, CDR1 is SGHAT and CDR2 FQNNGV. The trim removed 3 bases at V and 5 bases at J, leaving 7 bases unmatched. The CDR3 DNA follows: TGTGCCAGCAGCTTGGGACTAGCGGGGGGCCGGGGGGAGACCCAGTACTTC. This gives the protein CASSLGLAGGRGETQYF.

The chain joins TRBV9 to TRBJ2-6; TRBD2 might be the D (6 bases). Germline CDR1 and CDR2: SGDLS and YYNGEE. The CDR3 contains 18 residues. V lost 2 bases and J lost 0, with 15 bases in between. The CDR3 sequence is CASSVLRGAGSGANVLTF. CDR3 coding DNA: TGTGCCAGCAGCGTCCTCCGGGGAGCGGGCTCTGGGGCCAACGTCCTGACTTTC.

The chain recombines TRBV7-9 with TRBJ2-4; TRBD2 agrees at 11 bases. The germline V gene has CDR1 SEHNR and CDR2 FQNEAQ (reference sequence). V lost 4 bases, J lost 4 bases, and 9 bases stayed unmatched. The CDR3 contains 17 residues. The CDR3 region is CASSSYFIAGGKNIQYF. The CDR3, as DNA: TGTGCCAGCAGCTCGTACTTTATAGCGGGGGGGAAAAACATTCAGTACTTC. Together with reference TRBV7-9 and TRBJ2-4, the CDR3 gives the full variable domain: DTGVSQNPRHKITKRGQNVTFRCDPISEHNRLYWYRQTLGQGPEFLTYFQNEAQLEKSRLLSDRFSAERPKGSFSTLEIQRTEQGDSAMYLCASSSYFIAGGKNIQYFGAGTRLSVL.

The chain is built from TRBV6-1 and TRBJ2-7; the D is unclear. This CDR3 comprises 13 residues. The germline V and J ends were trimmed by 4 bases and 2 bases, with 9 bases remaining between them. Germline CDR1 is MNHNS and CDR2 is SASEGT. CDR3 DNA: TGTGCCAGCAGTGTCACCTGGCCCTACGAGCAGTACTTC. As protein: CASSVTWPYEQYF.

The genes are TRBV5-4 and TRBJ2-5; the match to TRBD2 covers 9 bases. CDR1 and CDR2 (germline): SGHNT, YYREEE (reference sequence). J was trimmed by 5 bases and V by 4 bases; bases with no gene match: 12. The CDR3 is 16 residues long. CDR3 loop: CASSPRAGGPGETQYF. CDR3 coding DNA: TGTGCCAGCAGCCCGCGCGCGGGGGGGCCGGGTGAGACCCAGTACTTC.

The CDR3: CASSAIGDTQYF. The DNA for the CDR3 is TGTGCCAGCAGTGCTATCGGAGATACGCAGTATTTT. V usage is TRBV6-1 and J usage is TRBJ2-3; D gene ambiguous. The CDR3 covers 12 residues. Germline CDR1 reads MNHNS; CDR2 reads SASEGT. Trimming left V 4 bases short and J 5 bases short, with 7 bases between.

The V gene is TRBV27, the J gene TRBJ2-7; 7 nucleotides agree with TRBD1. V lost 2 bases to trimming and J lost 2 bases; unmatched junction nucleotides: 6. CDR3 size: 15 residues. The germline V gene has CDR1 MNHEY and CDR2 SMNVEV (reference sequence). CDR3 amino acids: CASSLAYRGPYEQYF. The CDR3 DNA reads TGTGCCAGCAGTTTAGCGTACAGGGGCCCCTACGAGCAGTACTTC.

This rearrangement joins TRBV6-5 to TRBJ1-3; tentatively, D is TRBD1 (6 bases). Trimming pared 0 bases from V and 3 bases from J, leaving 9 bases between. The V gene's germline CDR1 is MNHEY and CDR2 SVGAGI. This CDR3 has 15 amino acids. The CDR3 spells CASSYSAGVGNTIYF. The CDR3 DNA is TGTGCCAGCAGTTACTCTGCAGGGGTTGGAAACACCATATATTTT.

The chain recombines TRBV6-6 with TRBJ1-5; D unclear. Germline V gene lookup returns CDR1 MNHNY and CDR2 SVGAGI (reference sequence). V gave up 4 bases and J gave up 1 base, with 11 bases separating them. The CDR3 sequence is 15 residues long. The CDR3 loop reads CASSFVVQSNQPQHF. CDR3 bases: TGTGCCAGCAGTTTCGTCGTCCAGAGCAATCAGCCCCAGCATTTT.

This chain connects TRBV4-1 to TRBJ1-2; TRBD1 agrees at 10 bases. The ends lost 2 bases at V and 8 bases at J; junction bases unmatched: 8. CDR3 size: 15 residues. Germline lookup yields CDR1 MGHRA and CDR2 YSYEKL. The CDR3 DNA reads as TGCGCCAGCAGCCAACCCCTCCGGGACAGGGGAGGCTACACCTTC. Translating gives CASSQPLRDRGGYTF.

In regard to this clone: Distinct nucleotide sequences in the sample also encode this CDR3. The chain uses TRBV6-4 and TRBJ1-6; TRBD1 matches at 8 bases. Unmatched junction bases numbered 14, after V lost 8 bases and J lost 8 bases. Germline CDR1 is MRHNA and CDR2 is SNTAGT. The CDR3 loop spans 16 amino acids. Here the CDR3 DNA reads TGTGCCAGCGCACCTAGGGGGGACAGGCTTGATTCACCCCTCCACTTT. Translation: CASAPRGDRLDSPLHF.

The chain links TRBV28 to TRBJ2-5, with 8 nucleotides matching TRBD1. CDR1 is MDHEN, CDR2 SYDVKM, per germline. V lost 5 bases, J lost 5 bases, and 10 bases stayed unmatched. This CDR3 is 15 amino acids long. CDR3 sequence reads: CASSLAGGVGETQYF. The CDR3, as DNA: TGTGCCAGCAGTCTTGCAGGGGGCGTCGGGGAGACCCAGTACTTC.

This clone has just a few counts. The chain has TRBV5-1 and TRBJ2-3, with TRBD2 as a possible D gene (5 bases). This CDR3 contains 12 residues. Trimming removed 0 bases at V and 6 bases at J, with 5 bases between. The germline gives CDR1 SGHRS, CDR2 YFSETQ. In DNA form, the CDR3 reads TGCGCCAGCAGCTTGGCGGGGGATACGCAGTATTTT. Amino acids: CASSLAGDTQYF.

V and J are TRBV5-1 and TRBJ1-4, with 7 bases identical to TRBD1. The CDR3 is made up of 15 amino acids. V lost 1 base, J lost 6 bases, and 6 bases stayed unmatched. Germline assignment: CDR1 SGHRS and CDR2 YFSETQ. CDR3 sequence: CASSLWGTGDEKLFF. For the CDR3, the DNA is TGCGCCAGCAGCTTGTGGGGAACAGGGGATGAAAAACTGTTTTTT.

The V call is TRBV10-1, the J call TRBJ2-3; 14 bases are shared with TRBD2. Germline lookup yields CDR1 WNHNN and CDR2 SYGVQD (reference sequence). J gave up 7 bases and V 5 bases, and 5 bases lay outside the gene matches. The CDR3 runs 15 residues. The CDR3 bases are TGCGCCAGCAGTCCAGGGACTAGCGGGGGTTATACGCAGTATTTT. Translated: CASSPGTSGGYTQYF.

The chain is built from TRBV28 and TRBJ1-2; TRBD1 might be the D (5 bases). The V gene's germline CDR1 is MDHEN and CDR2 SYDVKM. The CDR3 has 14 amino acids. Trimming pared 3 bases from V and 1 base from J, leaving 9 bases between. CDR3 protein: CASSFGGHNYGYTF. The CDR3 nucleotides are TGTGCCAGCAGTTTCGGGGGTCATAACTATGGCTACACCTTC.

The chain employs TRBV2 and TRBJ2-7; 10 bases fit TRBD1. V dropped 7 bases and J dropped 4; count of bases not matched to a gene: 7. Germline CDR1 reads SNHLY; CDR2 reads FYNNEI. The CDR3 has 14 amino acids. The CDR3 here is CASTDDRGHYEQYF. As DNA, the CDR3 is TGTGCCAGCACCGACGACAGGGGGCATTACGAGCAGTACTTC.